Detailed here is one T cell receptor (beta chain). Its specificity is not known. The CDR3 runs 17 residues. Germline CDR1 is PRHDT and CDR2 is FYEKMQ (reference sequence). Trimming left V 5 bases short and J 1 base short, with 15 bases between. The source of the sample is a study of T cell responses to AZD1222 COVID-19 vaccine. Overall study: Second-dose timings of about 4 or about 12 weeks were pooled. General observations from the study: Spike-specific TCR breadth and depth both grew after two AZD1222 doses. Seropositive at baseline were only 5 to 7 AZD1222 recipients.

Sequencing used immunoSEQ multiplex PCR; TCRdb keeps in-frame clones, though not all of them. The sample contains about 73,000 clones, approximately 89% of which appear only once. This chain connects TRBV13 to TRBJ1-6, with a tentative D call TRBD1 (6 bases). The sequence derives from an adult in good health. Sequences were derived from peripheral blood, sampled on day 0 of AZD1222 vaccination. In nucleotides, the CDR3 is TGTGCCAGCAGCCCCGAAGATAGGGGGTCCTATAATTCACCCCTCCACTTT. Amino acid sequence: CASSPEDRGSYNSPLHF.